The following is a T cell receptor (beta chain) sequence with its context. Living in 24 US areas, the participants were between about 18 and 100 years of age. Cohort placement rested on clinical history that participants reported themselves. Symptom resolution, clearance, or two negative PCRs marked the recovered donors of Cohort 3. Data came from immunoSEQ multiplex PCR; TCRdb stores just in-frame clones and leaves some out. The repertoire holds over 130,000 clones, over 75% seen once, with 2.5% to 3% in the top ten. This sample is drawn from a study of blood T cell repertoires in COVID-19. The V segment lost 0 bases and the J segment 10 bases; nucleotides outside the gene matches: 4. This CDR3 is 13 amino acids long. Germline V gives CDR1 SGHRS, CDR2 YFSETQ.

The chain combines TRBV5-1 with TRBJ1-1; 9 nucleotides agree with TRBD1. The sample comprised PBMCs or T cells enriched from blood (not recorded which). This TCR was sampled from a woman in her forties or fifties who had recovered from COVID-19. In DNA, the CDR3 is TGCGCCAGCAGCTTGGAAGGGACAGGGAGAGCTTTCTTT. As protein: CASSLEGTGRAFF.